A single sample is the source of the 17 T cell receptor beta chains below, sequenced in a study of T-cell reconstitution after alpha-beta-depleted transplantation in children. Unique molecular identifiers were used to barcode this TCRbeta library. MiXCR, applied by TCRdb to the PCR reads, yields one record per CDR3 protein. This table has hundreds of thousands of distinct CDR3 sequences, 11% appearing once. The sequenced sample was peripheral blood, obtained 180 days after TCRalphabeta/CD19-depleted stem cell transplant. The receptors shown here come from a male patient aged 2 to 9 who had a stem cell transplant for chronic granulomatous disease, so the T cells may come from the graft donor.

A word on this clonotype: This may come from a read error, since a much larger clone is one base off. The chain links TRBV27 to TRBJ2-5; D perhaps matches TRBD1 (5 bases). The germline V gene encodes CDR1 MNHEY and CDR2 SMNVEV (reference sequence). The CDR3 runs 14 residues. CDR3 DNA sequence: TGTGCCAGCGCTGTGAGCAGGGTTTTGGAGACCCAGGACTTC. Amino acid sequence: CASAVSRVLETQDF.

Regarding this clonotype: A much bigger clone sits one base away, suggesting this may be a read error. V gene TRBV11-2 combines with J gene TRBJ2-7, with TRBD1 as a possible D gene (6 bases). Germline lookup yields CDR1 SGHAT and CDR2 FQNNGV. The CDR3 loop spans 12 amino acids. CDR3 nucleotides: TGTGCCAGCAGCTCCACAGGGTACGTGCAGTACTTC. Its protein product is CASSSTGYVQYF. The full variable domain, completed using reference TRBV11-2 and TRBJ2-7, is EAGVAQSPRYKIIEKRQSVAFWCNPISGHATLYWYQQILGQGPKLLIQFQNNGVVDDSQLPKDRFSAERLKGVDSTLKIQPAKLEDSAVYLCASSSTGYVQYFGPGTRLTVT.

At least ten counts were recorded for this clonotype. The chain carries TRBV10-2 and TRBJ1-5; possibly TRBD1 for D (5 bases). Germline V gives CDR1 WSHSY, CDR2 SAAADI. Trimming removed 8 bases from V and 3 bases from J, with 17 bases in between. The CDR3 length is 15 residues. CDR3 sequence (DNA): TGCGCCAGCGCTTCCGGGACCTTAGCCAATCAGCCCCAGCATTTT. As protein: CASASGTLANQPQHF.

Ten or more counts support this clonotype. The chain recombines TRBV6-5 with TRBJ1-4, with D unclear. This CDR3 is 12 amino acids long. V lost 6 bases and J 7 bases, leaving 9 bases between the germline ends. Germline V gene lookup returns CDR1 MNHEY and CDR2 SVGAGI. The CDR3 protein is CASSAGREKLFF. Here the CDR3 DNA reads TGTGCCAGCAGCGCCGGACGTGAAAAACTGTTTTTT.

This clonotype was seen many times. The CDR3 DNA follows: TGCGCCAGCAGCCGACAGGGAGCGACCACCGGGGAGCTGTTTTTT. It yields the protein CASSRQGATTGELFF. The chain recombines TRBV4-3 with TRBJ2-2, with 7 nucleotides matching TRBD1. Per the germline V gene, CDR1 is LGHNA and CDR2 is YSLEER. V shed 4 bases, J shed 4 bases, and the junction held 6 bases outside the gene matches. CDR3 length equals 15 residues.

This clonotype occurred many times. V usage is TRBV7-8 and J usage is TRBJ2-3; 9 bases are a match to TRBD1. J was trimmed by 2 bases and V by 1 base; bases with no gene match: 10. Germline CDR1 and CDR2: SGHVS and FQNEAQ. The CDR3 runs 18 residues. CDR3 in DNA: TGTGCCAGCAGCTTAGACTCGGGACAGGGTCGCTTCACAGATACGCAGTATTTT. It encodes CASSLDSGQGRFTDTQYF.

In its sample, this clonotype was seen many times. This chain joins TRBV19 and TRBJ2-5; 8 bases are shared with TRBD1. Germline CDR1 is LNHDA and CDR2 is SQIVND (reference sequence). V was pared by 4 bases and J by 5 bases, with 12 bases of the junction left unmatched. The CDR3 extends over 16 amino acids. CDR3 coding DNA: TGTGCCAGTAGTACTCAACAGGGGGTGAGTTTGGAGACCCAGTACTTC. This gives the protein CASSTQQGVSLETQYF.

This clonotype was detected ten times or more. The chain combines TRBV20-1 with TRBJ2-1; 15 positions match TRBD2. The V segment lost 2 bases and the J segment 9 bases; nucleotides outside the gene matches: 2. Germline V lookup: CDR1 DFQATT, CDR2 SNEGSKA (reference sequence). The CDR3 totals 14 residues. The CDR3 reads CSARPGLAGGEQFF. CDR3 nucleotide sequence: TGCAGTGCTAGACCGGGACTAGCGGGAGGTGAGCAGTTCTTC.

This clonotype appeared many times. Here the CDR3 reads CASSHKRGELLYNEQFF. The CDR3 DNA follows: TGCGCCAGCAGCCATAAGCGGGGAGAGCTCCTTTACAATGAGCAGTTCTTC. The rearrangement links TRBV4-1 to TRBJ2-1; 7 bases agree with TRBD2. Germline values: CDR1 MGHRA, CDR2 YSYEKL. This CDR3 contains 17 residues. The V segment lost 3 bases and the J segment 4 bases; nucleotides outside the gene matches: 12.

This clonotype occurred once. It may be a read error: a sequence one base away is much more abundant. The chain links TRBV7-9 to TRBJ2-7, with no clear D. Trimming removed 2 bases at V and 3 bases at J, with 11 bases between. The germline V gene has CDR1 SEHNR and CDR2 FQNEAQ (reference sequence). This CDR3 comprises 14 residues. The CDR3 loop is CASSLIASNYEQYF. The CDR3, as DNA: TGTGCCAGCAGCTTAATCGCGTCAAACTACGAGCAGTACTTC. Full variable domain (outside the CDR3, taken from reference TRBV7-9 and TRBJ2-7): DTGVSQNPRHKITKRGQNVTFRCDPISEHNRLYWYRQTLGQGPEFLTYFQNEAQLEKSRLLSDRFSAERPKGSFSTLEIQRTEQGDSAMYLCASSLIASNYEQYFGPGTRLTVT.

With respect to this clonotype: A much more abundant neighbour one base away suggests this may be a read error. This chain connects TRBV28 to TRBJ2-5; D is perhaps TRBD2 (6 bases). This CDR3 contains 12 residues. Germline CDR1 reads MDHEN; CDR2 reads SYDVKM. The CDR3 sequence: CASSRGTETQHF. In DNA form, the CDR3 reads TGTGCCAGCAGTCGGGGGACGGAGACCCAGCACTTC.

This clonotype was counted at least ten times. The chain couples TRBV29-1 to TRBJ2-3; D is undetermined. With 3 bases removed from V and 5 bases from J, the gap between germline ends came to 6 bases. There are 11 residues in the CDR3. CDR1 and CDR2 (germline): SQVTM, ANQGSEA. CDR3 amino acids: CSVDWVDTQYF. Written as DNA, the CDR3 is TGCAGCGTTGATTGGGTAGATACGCAGTATTTT.

The chain is built from TRBV7-6 and TRBJ2-1, with D perhaps matching TRBD2 (6 bases). Looked up from germline, CDR1 is SGHVS and CDR2 is FNYEAQ. V lost 4 bases and J 10 bases, leaving 17 bases between the germline ends. The CDR3 has 14 residues. The CDR3 DNA sequence: TGTGCCAGCAGCTCCCTTAGCGGTCCCAACGAGCAGTTCTTC. Protein product: CASSSLSGPNEQFF.

This clonotype was found many times. This chain joins TRBV7-2 and TRBJ1-1; no clear D gene. Trimming cost V 1 base and J 4 bases, with 13 bases left between them. This CDR3 contains 15 residues. The germline V gene encodes CDR1 SGHTA and CDR2 FQGNSA. The CDR3 nucleotides are TGTGCCAGCAGCTTAGATTGGGGAAAAAGCACTGAAGCTTTCTTT. Translated, it gives CASSLDWGKSTEAFF.

This clonotype was detected ten times or more. The chain recombines TRBV5-1 with TRBJ2-7; the match to TRBD2 covers 13 bases. CDR1 is SGHRS, CDR2 YFSETQ, per germline. The CDR3 sequence is 15 residues long. V dropped 6 bases and J dropped 5; count of bases not matched to a gene: 8. DNA for the CDR3: TGCGCCAGCAAAAGACTAGCGGGAGGTGGTGACGAGCAGTACTTC. Protein sequence: CASKRLAGGGDEQYF.

This clonotype was recorded many times. The V call is TRBV20-1, the J call TRBJ1-3; D is unresolved. Trimming removed 2 bases at V and 0 bases at J, with 11 bases between. Germline-derived CDR1 and CDR2 are DFQATT and SNEGSKA (reference sequence). CDR3 size: 15 residues. The CDR3 DNA is TGCAGTGCTAGAACCAGCCGCATCTCTGGAAACACCATATATTTT. Encoded protein: CSARTSRISGNTIYF.

This clonotype has a handful of counts. The gene calls are TRBV13 and TRBJ2-2; 13 bases line up with TRBD2. The CDR3 is 19 amino acids. J lost 5 bases, V lost 5 bases, and 14 bases had no gene match. Germline values: CDR1 PRHDT, CDR2 FYEKMQ (reference sequence). The CDR3 spells CASSPRRGLAGLATGELFF. The CDR3, as DNA: TGTGCCAGCAGCCCGAGACGGGGACTAGCGGGACTGGCGACCGGGGAGCTGTTTTTT.